This T cell receptor beta chain was profiled in a study of cytomegalovirus exposure and HLA in healthy donors. General study points: An analysis was carried out at a later point. It showed that HLA-associated TCR beta chains were more clonally expanded than equally common non-associated chains. The study found most TCR sequences rare, yet found some public TCRs in many donors.

Researchers ran the PCR with 60 Vbeta and 13 Jbeta primers. The method was immunoSEQ multiplex PCR; TCRdb's version includes in-frame clones alone and lacks a portion of them. Of fewer than 250,000 clones listed, over 60% are singletons. In the case of this clone: Its matching antigen is unknown.

Germline V gene data show CDR1 as SGHRS and CDR2 as YFSETQ. V was pared by 6 bases and J by 0 bases, with 10 bases between. The CDR3 is made up of 15 amino acids. The rearrangement uses TRBV5-1 and TRBJ2-6; D call uncertain. Sequencing was done on a sample of PBMCs. This TCR came from a man aged 25-45 years in good health and CMV-seropositive. The CDR3 reads CASTYAVSGANVLTF. Written as DNA, the CDR3 is TGCGCCAGCACCTACGCCGTCTCTGGGGCCAACGTCCTGACTTTC.